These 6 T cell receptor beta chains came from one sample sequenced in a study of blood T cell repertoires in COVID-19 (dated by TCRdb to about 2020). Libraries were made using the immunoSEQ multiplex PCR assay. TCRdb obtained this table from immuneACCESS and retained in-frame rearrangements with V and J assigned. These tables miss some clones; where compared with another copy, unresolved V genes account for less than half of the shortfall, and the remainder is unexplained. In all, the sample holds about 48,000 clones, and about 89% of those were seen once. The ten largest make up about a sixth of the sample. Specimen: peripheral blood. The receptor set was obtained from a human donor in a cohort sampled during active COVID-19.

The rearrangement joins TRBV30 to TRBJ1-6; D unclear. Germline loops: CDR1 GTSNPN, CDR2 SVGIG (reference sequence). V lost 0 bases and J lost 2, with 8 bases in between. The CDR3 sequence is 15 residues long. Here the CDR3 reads CAWSVPGAYNSPLHF. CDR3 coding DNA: TGTGCCTGGAGTGTACCGGGAGCCTATAATTCACCCCTCCACTTT.

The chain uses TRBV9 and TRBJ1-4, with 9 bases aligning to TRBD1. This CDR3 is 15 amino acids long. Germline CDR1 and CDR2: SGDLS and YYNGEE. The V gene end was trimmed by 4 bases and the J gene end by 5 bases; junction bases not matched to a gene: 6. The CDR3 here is CASSTAGTGNEKLFF. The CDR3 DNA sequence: TGTGCCAGCAGCACCGCCGGGACAGGGAATGAAAAACTGTTTTTT.

CDR3 sequence (DNA): TGTGCCAGCAGTGCGGAGGGAGGCGGCTACACCTTC. As protein: CASSAEGGGYTF. This chain uses TRBV12-3 or TRBV12-4 with TRBJ1-2; D is unresolved. The CDR3 covers 12 residues. V gave up 5 bases and J gave up 8 bases, with 12 bases separating them.

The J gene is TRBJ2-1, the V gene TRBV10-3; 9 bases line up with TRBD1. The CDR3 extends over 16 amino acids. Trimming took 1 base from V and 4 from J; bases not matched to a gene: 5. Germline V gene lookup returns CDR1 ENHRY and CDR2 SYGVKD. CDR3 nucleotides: TGTGCCATCAGTGAGTTTGGACAGGGGACTTACAATGAGCAGTTCTTC. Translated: CAISEFGQGTYNEQFF.

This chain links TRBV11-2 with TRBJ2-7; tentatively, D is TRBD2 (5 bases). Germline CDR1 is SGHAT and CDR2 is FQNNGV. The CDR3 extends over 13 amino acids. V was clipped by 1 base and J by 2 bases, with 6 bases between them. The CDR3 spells CASSLGAAYEQYF. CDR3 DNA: TGTGCCAGCAGCTTAGGAGCGGCCTACGAGCAGTACTTC.

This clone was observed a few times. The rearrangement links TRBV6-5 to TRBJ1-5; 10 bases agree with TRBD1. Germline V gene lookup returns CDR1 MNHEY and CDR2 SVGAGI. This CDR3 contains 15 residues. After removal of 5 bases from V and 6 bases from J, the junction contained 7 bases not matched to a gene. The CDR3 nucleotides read TGTGCCAGCAGTACGGGACAGGGGTTCACTCAGCCCCAGCATTTT. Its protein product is CASSTGQGFTQPQHF.